Following are 23 T cell receptor beta chains from one sample sequenced in a study of blood T cell repertoires in COVID-19. The data were produced by immunoSEQ multiplex PCR, yet TCRdb's version contains in-frame clones alone and is incomplete. The sample lists about 270,000 clones, around nine tenths seen once, with 1.5% to 2% in the top ten. Sequenced: peripheral blood. These receptors were collected from a woman aged 60-70 years who had recovered from COVID-19.

The V call is TRBV5-1, the J call TRBJ2-7, with TRBD1 matching over 8 bases. Germline CDR1 is SGHRS and CDR2 is YFSETQ. The V gene end was trimmed by 4 bases and the J gene end by 6 bases; junction bases not matched to a gene: 6. The CDR3 runs 13 residues. CDR3 in amino acids: CASSAGQGGEQYF. The CDR3 DNA follows: TGCGCCAGCAGCGCCGGACAGGGCGGCGAGCAGTACTTC.

The chain is built from TRBV6-2 or TRBV6-3 and TRBJ2-7, with D perhaps matching TRBD1 (6 bases). Germline V CDR1 and CDR2: MNHEY, SVGEGT. V was pared by 6 bases and J by 9 bases, with 33 bases between. There are 18 residues in the CDR3. The CDR3 DNA sequence: TGTGCCAGCAGCCCTACGAGACTACGATCTAGGGGGACAAAAGTGCAGTACTTC. Translating it yields CASSPTRLRSRGTKVQYF.

The V gene is TRBV6-5, the J gene TRBJ2-7; D uncertain. Between the trimmed V and J ends, which lost 6 bases and 3 bases, there was a span of 6 bases. The germline CDR1 and CDR2 sequences are MNHEY and SVGAGI. The CDR3 totals 11 residues. CDR3 sequence: CASRSHYEQYF. CDR3 DNA sequence: TGTGCCAGCAGGAGCCACTACGAGCAGTACTTC.

This chain connects TRBV3-1 (or the pseudogene TRBV3-2) to TRBJ1-1; 9 bases map to TRBD1. This CDR3 comprises 14 residues. CDR1 and CDR2 (germline): LGHDT, YNNKEL (reference sequence). The ends lost 5 bases at V and 6 bases at J; junction bases unmatched: 7. This chain's CDR3 is CASSTTGGDAEAFF. The CDR3 nucleotides read TGTGCCAGCAGCACAACAGGGGGCGACGCTGAAGCTTTCTTT.

A single count supports this clone. The chain has TRBV5-1 and TRBJ2-3; maybe TRBD1 (5 bases). The CDR3 totals 16 residues. CDR1 and CDR2 from the germline V gene are SGHRS and YFSETQ. Trimming shortened V by 0 bases and J by 0 bases, and 11 bases separated the two germline ends. The CDR3 bases are TGCGCCAGCAGCTTGGAGGGGTCCCCTAGCACAGATACGCAGTATTTT. Amino acids: CASSLEGSPSTDTQYF.

This chain uses TRBV15 with TRBJ2-7; D is unresolved. From germline, CDR1 is LNHNV and CDR2 YYDKDF (reference sequence). The V end lost 0 bases, the J end lost 4 bases, and 7 bases lay between the germline ends. The CDR3 is made up of 13 amino acids. The CDR3 DNA sequence: TGTGCCACCAGCAGAGATCTGCGGTACGAGCAGTACTTC. It specifies CATSRDLRYEQYF.

The V and J genes are TRBV7-2 and TRBJ2-7; D gene unclear. The V gene lost 1 base and the J gene lost 12 bases, with 16 bases spanning the gap. The germline CDR1 and CDR2 sequences are SGHTA and FQGNSA. The CDR3 loop spans 13 amino acids. In nucleotides, the CDR3 is TGTGCCAGCAGCTTAGAACGGCAGACTCCGATGTACTTC. Translated, it gives CASSLERQTPMYF.

This clone appeared a single time. V usage is TRBV28 and J usage is TRBJ1-5; possible D gene TRBD1, 5 bases. Trimming cost V 7 bases and J 0 bases, with 13 bases left between them. Germline V lookup: CDR1 MDHEN, CDR2 SYDVKM. The CDR3 is 15 amino acids. The DNA for the CDR3 is TGTGCCAGCAATGTTGGGGGACTTAGCAATCAGCCCCAGCATTTT. Translating gives CASNVGGLSNQPQHF.

V gene TRBV28 combines with J gene TRBJ1-2; 8 bases fit TRBD1. Trimming took 6 bases from V and 7 from J; bases not matched to a gene: 7. CDR1 is MDHEN, CDR2 SYDVKM, per germline. The CDR3 extends over 13 amino acids. CDR3 region: CASSRSTGAGYTF. CDR3 DNA sequence: TGTGCCAGCAGCCGCTCGACAGGGGCTGGCTACACCTTC.

The chain recombines TRBV6-5 with TRBJ1-2, with 7 bases that match TRBD1. CDR1 is MNHEY and CDR2 is SVGAGI in the germline V gene. J gave up 3 bases and V 2 bases, and 6 bases lay outside the gene matches. CDR3 length: 15 amino acids. CDR3 sequence (DNA): TGTGCCAGCAGTTACCGAGGGGGCGCCTACTATGGCTACACCTTC. As protein: CASSYRGGAYYGYTF.

The chain carries TRBV5-8 and TRBJ1-3, with D unclear. Germline V CDR1 and CDR2: SGHTS, YDEGEE. The CDR3 has 16 amino acids. Between the trimmed V and J ends, which lost 4 bases and 0 bases, there was a span of 14 bases. The CDR3 nucleotides read TGTGCCAGCAGCCTAAACCTGTTTTTCTCTGGAAACACCATATATTTT. Translation gives CASSLNLFFSGNTIYF. Full variable domain (rest looked up from reference TRBV5-8 and TRBJ1-3): EAGVTQSPTHLIKTRGQQATLRCSPISGHTSVYWYQQALGLGLQFLLWYDEGEERNRGNFPPRFSGRQFPNYSSELNVNALELEDSALYLCASSLNLFFSGNTIYFGEGSWLTVV.

In DNA form, the CDR3 reads TGTGCCAGCAGCCATCTCAGGGGGAGCAACGAGCAGTACTTC. It is translated as CASSHLRGSNEQYF. The rearrangement joins TRBV3-1 (or the pseudogene TRBV3-2) to TRBJ2-7; 7 positions match TRBD1. The CDR3 sequence is 14 residues long. Trimming at V came to 3 bases and at J to 5 bases, leaving 7 bases not matched to a gene. Germline V gives CDR1 LGHDT, CDR2 YNNKEL (reference sequence).

The rearrangement uses TRBV7-3 and TRBJ1-2; no firm D call. The CDR3 is 13 amino acids. V was cut by 2 bases and J by 3 bases, with 7 bases left in between. Germline loops: CDR1 SGHTA, CDR2 FQGTGA. CDR3 bases: TGTGCCAGCAGCTTACAGGCTGACTATGGCTACACCTTC. Amino acid sequence: CASSLQADYGYTF.

This chain connects TRBV29-1 to TRBJ2-2, with TRBD1 matching over 7 bases. Germline lookup yields CDR1 SQVTM and CDR2 ANQGSEA. The CDR3 covers 14 residues. The ends lost 6 bases at V and 4 bases at J; junction bases unmatched: 8. CDR3 sequence reads: CSVRGGRVTGELFF. The CDR3 nucleotides are TGCAGCGTCCGAGGGGGCAGGGTCACCGGGGAGCTGTTTTTT.

Comment on this clone: The sample contains more than one DNA sequence encoding this CDR3. V is TRBV4-2 and J is TRBJ1-4; 7 nucleotides match TRBD1. V trimming: 0 bases; J trimming: 5 bases; junction bases outside the gene matches: 3. This CDR3 has 15 amino acids. Germline V gene data show CDR1 as LGHNA and CDR2 as YNFKEQ. CDR3 sequence: CASSQDGTENEKLFF. The CDR3, as DNA: TGTGCCAGCAGCCAAGATGGGACAGAGAATGAAAAACTGTTTTTT.

The rearrangement joins TRBV6-5 to TRBJ1-1; TRBD1 aligns across 10 bases. This CDR3 has 15 amino acids. V lost 7 bases to trimming and J lost 5 bases; unmatched junction nucleotides: 10. Germline assignment: CDR1 MNHEY and CDR2 SVGAGI. This chain's CDR3 is CASTRDRGTGTEAFF. In nucleotides, the CDR3 is TGTGCCAGCACTAGGGACAGGGGAACGGGAACTGAAGCTTTCTTT.

The chain has TRBV28 and TRBJ2-7, with D possibly being TRBD2 (5 bases). This CDR3 spans 14 amino acids. V lost 7 bases to trimming and J lost 5 bases, with 18 bases between them. Looked up from germline, CDR1 is MDHEN and CDR2 is SYDVKM. For the CDR3, the DNA is TGTGCCAGCATCACCCCCCGGAGGAAGAACGAGCAGTACTTC. Protein: CASITPRRKNEQYF.

V and J are TRBV3-1 (or the pseudogene TRBV3-2) and TRBJ1-6; unclear D gene. V lost 0 bases to trimming and J lost 0 bases, with 12 bases between them. There are 18 residues in the CDR3. Germline values: CDR1 LGHDT, CDR2 YNNKEL (reference sequence). The DNA of the CDR3 is TGTGCCAGCAGCCAAGAATTCCCGGTGAGCTCCTATAATTCACCCCTCCACTTT. Amino acid sequence: CASSQEFPVSSYNSPLHF.

V and J are TRBV24-1 and TRBJ1-6; 10 bases match TRBD1. The trim removed 3 bases at V and 4 bases at J, leaving 17 bases unmatched. The germline CDR1 and CDR2 sequences are KGHDR and SFDVKD. The CDR3 totals 21 residues. The CDR3 DNA reads TGTGCCACCAGTGATCCTGTTCCTTCTAGGACAGGGGGATTTTATAATTCACCCCTCCACTTT. The encoded protein is CATSDPVPSRTGGFYNSPLHF.

In this sample, this clone turned up once. V is TRBV28 and J is TRBJ1-2, with D uncertain. V was shortened by 6 bases and J by 3 bases, with 8 bases between the two germline ends. Per germline, CDR1 MDHEN and CDR2 SYDVKM. The CDR3 extends over 12 amino acids. CDR3 residues: CASRGGHYGYTF. As DNA, the CDR3 is TGTGCCAGCAGAGGAGGACACTATGGCTACACCTTC.

The J gene is TRBJ2-3, the V gene TRBV18, with TRBD2 matching over 7 bases. The CDR3 length is 13 residues. The trim removed 8 bases at V and 3 bases at J, leaving 5 bases unmatched. Per germline, CDR1 KGHSH and CDR2 LQKENI. The CDR3 bases are TGTGCCAGCCCCTGGGGGGGTACAGATACGCAGTATTTT. This codes for CASPWGGTDTQYF.

The V call is TRBV11-2, the J call TRBJ2-3; TRBD2 aligns across 8 bases. V dropped 3 bases and J dropped 6; count of bases not matched to a gene: 8. The germline CDR1 and CDR2 sequences are SGHAT and FQNNGV. CDR3 length equals 15 residues. CDR3 in DNA: TGTGCCAGCAGCTTTTTCGGCGGGGGGATGGATACGCAGTATTTT. Its translation: CASSFFGGGMDTQYF.

The rearrangement uses TRBV3-1 (or the pseudogene TRBV3-2) and TRBJ2-2; perhaps TRBD2 as D (6 bases). With 6 bases removed from V and 2 bases from J, the gap between germline ends came to 16 bases. The CDR3 has 16 amino acids. Germline CDR1 LGHDT, CDR2 YNNKEL (reference sequence). The CDR3 loop is CASSEAGQGNTGELFF. For the CDR3, the DNA is TGTGCCAGCAGTGAGGCGGGGCAGGGAAACACCGGGGAGCTGTTTTTT.